This TCR beta chain was identified during a study of cytomegalovirus exposure and HLA in healthy donors. Study details: About 85 million unique TCRs from HLA-typed donors were held in an early release of data. Genotyping showed about 80% of 398 donors falling in the Caucasian-associated ancestry cluster. Findings of the study overall: Upon later analysis, HLA-associated TCR beta chains proved more clonally expanded than other, equally common chains. HLA-A and HLA-B allele assignments for most subjects were reportedly predicted accurately using TCR beta sequences.

Comments on this clone: Its antigen is undetermined.

This CDR3 is 14 amino acids long. Per the germline V gene, CDR1 is MDHEN and CDR2 is SYDVKM. V was trimmed by 3 bases and J by 7 bases, leaving 13 bases between them. Both 60 Vbeta primers and 13 Jbeta primers went into the PCR. The data were produced by immunoSEQ multiplex PCR, yet TCRdb's version contains in-frame clones alone and is incomplete. The sample carries about 110,000 clones, around 77% recorded once. Sequenced sample: PBMCs. The rearrangement joins TRBV28 to TRBJ1-5; D might be TRBD1 (6 bases). The source of this sequence is a woman in her thirties in good health and CMV-seropositive. Here the CDR3 DNA reads TGTGCCAGCAGTTTCCAACAGGGAATCCAGCCCCAGCATTTT. Protein product: CASSFQQGIQPQHF.